This TCR beta chain is drawn from a study of CD8 T cells in ankylosing spondylitis. Of note for this clonotype: Its antigen is undetermined.

MiXCR, run by TCRdb on the 5' RACE reads, gives a single entry per CDR3 protein. The table lists about 220,000 distinct CDR3 sequences, roughly 24% of them singletons. Looked up from germline, CDR1 is DFQATT and CDR2 is SNEGSKA (reference sequence). The junction had 5 bases not matched to a gene; V was cut back by 3 bases and J by 0 bases. This CDR3 spans 15 amino acids. Findings of the study overall: Typical of ankylosing spondylitis blood, it appeared, was a TCR beta motif of eight highly homologous variants. According to the report, clones linked to the disease were significantly enriched in matched synovial fluid samples taken from ankylosing spondylitis patients. Clones linked to the disease showed a CD8+ phenotype. They occurred at relatively low frequencies in peripheral blood.

This chain uses TRBV20-1 with TRBJ1-2; 9 bases are a match to TRBD1. The TCR was taken from a male donor with ankylosing spondylitis or in good health (not recorded which). Sequencing was carried out using blood, either unsorted or a sorted T cell fraction (not recorded which). CDR3 residues: CSASRQGVANYGYTF. The CDR3 DNA reads as TGCAGTGCTAGTCGACAGGGGGTAGCTAACTATGGCTACACCTTC.